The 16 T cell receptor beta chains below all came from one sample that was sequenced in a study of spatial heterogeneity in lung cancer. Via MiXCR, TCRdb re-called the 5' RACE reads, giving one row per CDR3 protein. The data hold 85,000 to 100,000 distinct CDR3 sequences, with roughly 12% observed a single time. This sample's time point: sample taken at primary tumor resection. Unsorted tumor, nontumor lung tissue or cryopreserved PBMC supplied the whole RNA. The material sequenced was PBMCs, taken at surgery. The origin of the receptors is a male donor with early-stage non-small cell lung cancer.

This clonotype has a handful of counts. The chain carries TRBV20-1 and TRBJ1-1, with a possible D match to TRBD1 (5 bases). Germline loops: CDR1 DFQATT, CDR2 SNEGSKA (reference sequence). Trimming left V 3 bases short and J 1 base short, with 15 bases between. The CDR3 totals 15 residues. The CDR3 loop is CSARKRGTGNTEAFF. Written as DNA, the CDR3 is TGCAGTGCTAGGAAAAGGGGTACGGGGAACACTGAAGCTTTCTTT.

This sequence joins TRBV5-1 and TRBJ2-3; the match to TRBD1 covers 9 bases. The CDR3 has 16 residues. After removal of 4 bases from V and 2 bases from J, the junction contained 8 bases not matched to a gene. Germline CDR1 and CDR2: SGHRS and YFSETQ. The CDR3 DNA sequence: TGCGCCAGCAGCCTACAGGGGGCCCTTACCACAGATACGCAGTATTTT. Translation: CASSLQGALTTDTQYF.

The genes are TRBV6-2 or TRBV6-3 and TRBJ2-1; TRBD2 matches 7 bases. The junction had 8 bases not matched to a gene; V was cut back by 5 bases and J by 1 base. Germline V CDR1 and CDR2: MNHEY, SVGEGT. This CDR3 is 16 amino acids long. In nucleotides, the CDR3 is TGTGCCAGCAGTACCCCCAGCGGGATTTCCTACAATGAGCAGTTCTTC. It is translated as CASSTPSGISYNEQFF.

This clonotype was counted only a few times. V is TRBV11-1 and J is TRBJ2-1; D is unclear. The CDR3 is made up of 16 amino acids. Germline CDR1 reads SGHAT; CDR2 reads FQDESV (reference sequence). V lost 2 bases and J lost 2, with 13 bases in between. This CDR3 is CASSLPRPDTYNEQFF. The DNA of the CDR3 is TGTGCCAGCAGCTTACCCAGGCCAGACACCTACAATGAGCAGTTCTTC.

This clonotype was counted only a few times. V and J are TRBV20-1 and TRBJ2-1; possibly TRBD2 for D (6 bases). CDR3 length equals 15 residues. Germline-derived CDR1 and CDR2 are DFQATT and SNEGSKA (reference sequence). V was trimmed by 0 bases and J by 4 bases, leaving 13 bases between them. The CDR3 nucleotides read TGCAGTGCTAGAGATTCGGAGGGAATTTACAATGAGCAGTTCTTC. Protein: CSARDSEGIYNEQFF.

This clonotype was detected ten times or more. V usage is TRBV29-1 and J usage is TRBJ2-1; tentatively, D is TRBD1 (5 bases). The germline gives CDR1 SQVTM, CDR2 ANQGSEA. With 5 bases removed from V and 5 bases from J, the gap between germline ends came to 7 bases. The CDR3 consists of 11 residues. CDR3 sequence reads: CSVSRDNEQFF. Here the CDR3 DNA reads TGCAGCGTTTCCAGGGACAATGAGCAGTTCTTC.

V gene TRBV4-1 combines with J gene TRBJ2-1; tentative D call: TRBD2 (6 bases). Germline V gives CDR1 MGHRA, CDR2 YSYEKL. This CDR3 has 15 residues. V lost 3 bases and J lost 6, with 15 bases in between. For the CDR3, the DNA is TGCGCCAGCAGCCAGGCGGGGACTCTACGCAATGAGCAGTTCTTC. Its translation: CASSQAGTLRNEQFF.

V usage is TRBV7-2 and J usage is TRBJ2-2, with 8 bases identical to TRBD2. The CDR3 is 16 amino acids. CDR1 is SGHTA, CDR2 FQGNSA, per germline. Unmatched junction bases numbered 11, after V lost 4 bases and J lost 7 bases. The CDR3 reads CASSSGLASELGELFF. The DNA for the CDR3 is TGTGCCAGCAGCTCCGGACTAGCCTCGGAGCTCGGGGAGCTGTTTTTT.

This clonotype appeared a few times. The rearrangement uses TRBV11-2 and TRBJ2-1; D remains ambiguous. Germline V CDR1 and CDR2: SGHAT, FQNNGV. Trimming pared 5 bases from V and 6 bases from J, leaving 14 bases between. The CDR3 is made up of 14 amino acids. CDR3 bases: TGTGCCAGCAGCAGAAACTCCGAAGGCAATGAGCAGTTCTTC. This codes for CASSRNSEGNEQFF.

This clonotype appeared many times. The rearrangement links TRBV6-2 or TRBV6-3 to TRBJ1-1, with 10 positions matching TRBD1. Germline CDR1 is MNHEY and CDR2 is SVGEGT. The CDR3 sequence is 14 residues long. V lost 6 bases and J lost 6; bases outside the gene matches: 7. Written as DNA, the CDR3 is TGTGCCAGCAGACCCGGGACAGGGGTGTCTGAAGCTTTCTTT. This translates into CASRPGTGVSEAFF.

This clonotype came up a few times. The CDR3 sequence is CASKRGAKNIQYF. Written as DNA, the CDR3 is TGTGCCAGCAAACGGGGAGCCAAAAACATTCAGTACTTC. The chain employs TRBV6-4 and TRBJ2-4, with D perhaps TRBD2 (5 bases). Trimming left V 7 bases short and J 0 bases short, with 7 bases between. The germline CDR1 and CDR2 sequences are MRHNA and SNTAGT. The CDR3 runs 13 residues.

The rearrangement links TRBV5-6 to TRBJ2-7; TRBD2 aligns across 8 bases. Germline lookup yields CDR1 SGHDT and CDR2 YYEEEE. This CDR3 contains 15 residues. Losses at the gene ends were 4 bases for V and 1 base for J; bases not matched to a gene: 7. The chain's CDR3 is CASSAGSGGSYEQYF. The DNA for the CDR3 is TGTGCCAGCAGCGCGGGCTCGGGGGGGTCCTACGAGCAGTACTTC.

The chain's CDR3 is CASSIVQGSDQPQHF. CDR3 bases: TGTGCCAGTAGTATAGTTCAGGGGAGCGATCAGCCCCAGCATTTT. The chain couples TRBV19 to TRBJ1-5, with a weak D call TRBD1 (6 bases). The CDR3 is 15 residues long. V shed 1 base and J shed 5 bases, with 12 bases lying between them. Germline values: CDR1 LNHDA, CDR2 SQIVND (reference sequence).

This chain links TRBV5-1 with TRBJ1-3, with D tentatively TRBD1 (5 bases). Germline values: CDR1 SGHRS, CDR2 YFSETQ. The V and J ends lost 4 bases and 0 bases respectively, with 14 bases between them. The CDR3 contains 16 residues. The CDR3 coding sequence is TGCGCCAGCAGCCTTGGGGGGTTGAGCTCTGGAAACACCATATATTTT. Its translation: CASSLGGLSSGNTIYF.

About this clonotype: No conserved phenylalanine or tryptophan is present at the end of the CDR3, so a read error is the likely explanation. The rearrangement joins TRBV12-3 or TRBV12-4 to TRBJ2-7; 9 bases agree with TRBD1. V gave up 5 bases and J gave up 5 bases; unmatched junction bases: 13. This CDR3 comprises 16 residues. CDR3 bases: TGTGCCAGCAGTAGCACCTCCGGGACAGGGTTTAACGAGCAGTACTCC. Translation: CASSSTSGTGFNEQYS.

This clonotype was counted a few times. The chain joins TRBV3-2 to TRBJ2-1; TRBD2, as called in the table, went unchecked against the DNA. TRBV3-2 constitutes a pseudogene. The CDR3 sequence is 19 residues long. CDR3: CASSPPCPCAGGTYNEQFF. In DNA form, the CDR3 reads TGTGCCAGCAGCCCCCCGTGTCCTTGCGCGGGAGGAACCTACAATGAGCAGTTCTTC.